The 32 T cell receptor beta chains below all came from one sample that was sequenced in a study of early T cells in non-severe SARS-CoV-2 infection. TCRdb passed the 5' RACE reads through MiXCR, listing each CDR3 protein once. The sample lists 70,000 or so distinct CDR3 sequences; roughly a tenth were seen once. The sample in question was whole blood, obtained at baseline. These receptor sequences come from an adult who was a healthcare worker with PCR-confirmed SARS-CoV-2 infection or an uninfected control (not recorded which).

This clonotype has ten or more counts. This chain uses TRBV5-6 with TRBJ1-5; the D gene is possibly TRBD1 (6 bases). The V gene lost 0 bases and the J gene lost 5 bases, with 6 bases spanning the gap. CDR3 length: 13 amino acids. Germline CDR1 and CDR2: SGHDT and YYEEEE. This chain's CDR3 is CASSLDRDQPQHF. Here the CDR3 DNA reads TGTGCCAGCAGCTTGGACAGGGATCAGCCCCAGCATTTT. The complete variable domain, with remaining parts taken from reference TRBV5-6 and TRBJ1-5, reads DAGVTQSPTHLIKTRGQQVTLRCSPKSGHDTVSWYQQALGQGPQFIFQYYEEEERQRGNFPDRFSGHQFPNYSSELNVNALLLGDSALYLCASSLDRDQPQHFGDGTRLSIL.

This clonotype was seen ten or more times. This rearrangement joins TRBV7-9 to TRBJ2-2; a weak D match, TRBD2 (5 bases). The germline V gene encodes CDR1 SEHNR and CDR2 FQNEAQ (reference sequence). This CDR3 is 14 amino acids long. Trimming took 5 bases from V and 5 from J, leaving 12 bases between them. The CDR3 DNA sequence: TGTGCCAGCAGCCTGGCGGAGGTTACCGGGGAGCTGTTTTTT. This gives the protein CASSLAEVTGELFF.

This clonotype was found many times. The rearrangement joins TRBV10-2 to TRBJ2-1; 7 nucleotides align to TRBD1. The V segment lost 7 bases and the J segment 0 bases; nucleotides outside the gene matches: 3. CDR3 length: 14 amino acids. From germline, CDR1 is WSHSY and CDR2 SAAADI. The CDR3 bases are TGCGCCAGCAAGGGGGCAAGCTCCTACAATGAGCAGTTCTTC. It encodes CASKGASSYNEQFF.

The V call is TRBV5-1, the J call TRBJ2-3, with TRBD2 matching 9 bases. The CDR3 runs to 18 residues. V lost 8 bases and J lost 0; bases outside the gene matches: 16. Germline lookup yields CDR1 SGHRS and CDR2 YFSETQ. The CDR3 DNA sequence: TGCGCCAGTACCAGCGGGGGGATATCGGCCCAAAGCACAGATACGCAGTATTTT. It yields the protein CASTSGGISAQSTDTQYF.

In its sample, this clonotype was seen many times. The chain recombines TRBV7-6 with TRBJ2-1, with D possibly TRBD2 on 7 matching bases. Germline V CDR1 and CDR2: SGHVS, FNYEAQ. Trimming stripped 8 bases from V and 8 bases from J, with 25 bases between. The CDR3 is made up of 16 amino acids. This chain's CDR3 is CASLEDPGGPWYEQFF. Here the CDR3 DNA reads TGTGCCAGCTTGGAGGACCCCGGGGGGCCTTGGTATGAGCAGTTCTTC.

The sample holds a few counts of this clonotype. The gene calls are TRBV13 and TRBJ1-2; no clear D. The CDR3 has 13 amino acids. CDR1 and CDR2 from the germline V gene are PRHDT and FYEKMQ (reference sequence). Trimming left V 0 bases short and J 6 bases short, with 8 bases between. DNA for the CDR3: TGTGCCAGCAGCTTAGGGTCCCTTCATGGCTACACCTTC. This codes for CASSLGSLHGYTF.

The chain recombines TRBV29-1 with TRBJ1-4, with TRBD1 identical over 7 bases. The trim removed 6 bases at V and 8 bases at J, leaving 12 bases unmatched. CDR3 size: 14 residues. Germline assignment: CDR1 SQVTM and CDR2 ANQGSEA. Written as DNA, the CDR3 is TGCAGCGTAGCCGGGACAGCGGTATCCGAAAAACTGTTTTTT. Its translation is CSVAGTAVSEKLFF.

This clonotype showed up many times. The rearrangement uses TRBV7-3 and TRBJ2-5, with D tentatively TRBD1 (6 bases). This CDR3 has 14 amino acids. Germline V gene data show CDR1 as SGHTA and CDR2 as FQGTGA. Trimming shortened V by 5 bases and J by 5 bases, and 15 bases separated the two germline ends. CDR3 protein: CASSPETGTETQYF. The CDR3, as DNA: TGTGCCAGCAGCCCGGAGACAGGCACGGAGACCCAGTACTTC. The full variable domain, its missing parts supplied by reference TRBV7-3 and TRBJ2-5, is GAGVSQTPSNKVTEKGKYVELRCDPISGHTALYWYRQSLGQGPEFLIYFQGTGAADDSGLPNDRFFAVRPEGSVSTLKIQRTERGDSAVYLCASSPETGTETQYFGPGTRLLVL.

This clonotype was observed many times. This rearrangement joins TRBV7-2 to TRBJ1-6; the D gene is possibly TRBD1 (6 bases). The V and J ends lost 5 bases and 9 bases respectively, with 14 bases between them. This CDR3 comprises 14 residues. Germline CDR1 SGHTA, CDR2 FQGNSA. The CDR3 here is CASSPRGATSPLHF. DNA of the CDR3: TGTGCCAGCAGCCCCAGGGGCGCAACTTCACCCCTCCACTTT.

The chain carries TRBV7-9 and TRBJ2-4; TRBD2 might be the D (6 bases). Trimming removed 2 bases from V and 10 bases from J, with 15 bases in between. Per the germline V gene, CDR1 is SEHNR and CDR2 is FQNEAQ (reference sequence). The CDR3 extends over 14 amino acids. DNA for the CDR3: TGTGCCAGCAGCTTACGCGCGGACGGGGGTATTCAGTACTTC. Protein: CASSLRADGGIQYF.

This clonotype appeared many times. The chain links TRBV6-7 to TRBJ1-5; possible D gene TRBD1, 5 bases. TRBV6-7 carries the ORF label, with uncertain function. The CDR3 consists of 18 residues. Trimming stripped 2 bases from V and 0 bases from J, with 17 bases between. CDR3 bases: TGTGCCAGCAGTTACCACGGGACCCCTGGGGTTAGCAATCAGCCCCAGCATTTT. Translation: CASSYHGTPGVSNQPQHF.

The chain uses TRBV7-2 and TRBJ1-5, with 9 nucleotides matching TRBD1. From germline, CDR1 is SGHTA and CDR2 FQGNSA. There are 16 residues in the CDR3. V dropped 1 base and J dropped 1; count of bases not matched to a gene: 2. CDR3 sequence: CASSLGQGGSNQPQHF. The DNA for the CDR3 is TGTGCCAGCAGCTTAGGACAGGGGGGAAGCAATCAGCCCCAGCATTTT.

This clonotype was seen ten or more times. The rearrangement links TRBV2 to TRBJ2-7, with D unclear. Germline V lookup: CDR1 SNHLY, CDR2 FYNNEI. The CDR3 runs to 10 residues. Trimming took off 5 bases at V and 5 bases at J, with 4 bases between the two ends. CDR3 in amino acids: CASSNHEQYF. The CDR3 DNA is TGTGCCAGCAGTAATCACGAGCAGTACTTC.

This chain uses TRBV27 with TRBJ1-1; the D is unclear. V was clipped by 3 bases and J by 1 base, with 6 bases between them. CDR3 length: 13 amino acids. The germline CDR1 and CDR2 sequences are MNHEY and SMNVEV (reference sequence). The CDR3 protein is CASSLGRNTEAFF. Here the CDR3 DNA reads TGTGCCAGCAGTTTGGGGAGGAACACTGAAGCTTTCTTT.

The rearrangement links TRBV10-3 to TRBJ2-3, with 12 bases aligning to TRBD2. CDR3 length: 16 residues. V lost 2 bases, J lost 5 bases, and 5 bases stayed unmatched. The germline gives CDR1 ENHRY, CDR2 SYGVKD. In DNA, the CDR3 is TGTGCCATCAGTGAGCCGACTAGCGGGGGAGTAGATACGCAGTATTTT. Translated, it gives CAISEPTSGGVDTQYF.

This clonotype was seen at least ten times. This chain joins TRBV12-3 or TRBV12-4 and TRBJ2-1; TRBD2 agrees at 14 bases. This CDR3 comprises 14 residues. Losses at the gene ends were 6 bases for V and 15 bases for J; bases not matched to a gene: 10. In DNA, the CDR3 is TGTGCCAGCAGCAGACTAGCGGGGGGGCTCGGCCTGTTCTTC. This sequence encodes CASSRLAGGLGLFF.

In this sample, this clonotype turned up a few times. The V gene is TRBV29-1, the J gene TRBJ2-3, with TRBD2 as a possible D gene (5 bases). Trimming took off 3 bases at V and 3 bases at J, with 10 bases between the two ends. The CDR3 has 13 residues. CDR1 and CDR2 from the germline V gene are SQVTM and ANQGSEA. The CDR3 spells CSVEASGTDTQYF. CDR3 in DNA: TGCAGCGTTGAGGCGTCGGGGACAGATACGCAGTATTTT.

This clonotype was seen at least ten times. The chain employs TRBV11-2 and TRBJ2-5, with 7 nucleotides matching TRBD2. The V gene's germline CDR1 is SGHAT and CDR2 FQNNGV. V lost 2 bases to trimming and J lost 3 bases; unmatched junction nucleotides: 3. CDR3 length: 14 amino acids. The CDR3 region has the DNA TGTGCCAGCAGCTTAATGGGAGGGGAAGAGACCCAGTACTTC. It translates to CASSLMGGEETQYF.

This clonotype was counted between two and nine times. The genes are TRBV6-6 and TRBJ1-2; 11 nucleotides align to TRBD1. This CDR3 region has 16 residues. Germline V gene sequence: CDR1 MNHNY, CDR2 SVGAGI (reference sequence). V dropped 4 bases and J dropped 4; count of bases not matched to a gene: 8. This CDR3 is CASSFPDRGLGYGYTF. DNA for the CDR3: TGTGCCAGCAGTTTCCCGGACAGGGGGCTTGGCTATGGCTACACCTTC.

This clonotype appeared many times. The chain is built from TRBV19 and TRBJ1-5, with 7 bases that match TRBD1. V shed 11 bases, J shed 2 bases, and the junction held 12 bases outside the gene matches. Germline CDR1 is LNHDA and CDR2 is SQIVND (reference sequence). This CDR3 region has 15 residues. CDR3 residues: CASWAGGIGNQPQHF. As DNA, the CDR3 is TGTGCCTCCTGGGCAGGGGGTATCGGCAATCAGCCCCAGCATTTT.

The chain is built from TRBV7-2 and TRBJ2-4; D gene uncertain. Germline loops: CDR1 SGHTA, CDR2 FQGNSA. This CDR3 contains 14 residues. V lost 1 base and J 3 bases, leaving 7 bases between the germline ends. The CDR3 sequence is CASSLEGDKNIQYF. CDR3 DNA sequence: TGTGCCAGCAGCTTAGAGGGTGACAAAAACATTCAGTACTTC.

This clonotype was seen a handful of times. The chain employs TRBV11-3 and TRBJ1-6; no clear D. The germline V and J ends were trimmed by 3 bases and 10 bases, with 7 bases remaining between them. Germline V gives CDR1 SGHNT, CDR2 YENEEA. The CDR3 has 12 residues. The CDR3 DNA sequence: TGTGCCAGCAGCTTGGAAACATCACCCCTCCACTTT. The encoded protein is CASSLETSPLHF.

This clonotype was found a few times. V usage is TRBV30 and J usage is TRBJ1-1; D remains unclear. This CDR3 has 12 amino acids. Trimming removed 4 bases at V and 4 bases at J, with 10 bases between. Germline V lookup: CDR1 GTSNPN, CDR2 SVGIG (reference sequence). CDR3 in DNA: TGTGCCTGGAATCGGGGAGCCACTGAAGCTTTCTTT. Its protein is CAWNRGATEAFF.

In this sample, this clonotype turned up many times. The chain links TRBV7-2 to TRBJ2-5; 11 nucleotides agree with TRBD2. Unmatched junction bases numbered 6, after V lost 1 base and J lost 5 bases. This CDR3 is 16 amino acids long. The germline CDR1 and CDR2 sequences are SGHTA and FQGNSA. The CDR3 protein is CASSLGYSGGAETQYF. CDR3 nucleotide sequence: TGTGCCAGCAGCTTAGGATATAGCGGGGGGGCGGAGACCCAGTACTTC.

This clonotype has only a few counts. The chain links TRBV6-6 to TRBJ2-1; 8 nucleotides line up with TRBD2. The CDR3 has 16 residues. Germline lookup yields CDR1 MNHNY and CDR2 SVGAGI (reference sequence). Trimming removed 3 bases from V and 2 bases from J; junction bases left unmatched: 6. CDR3 sequence reads: CASSYGAGAPYNEQFF. The DNA for the CDR3 is TGTGCCAGCAGTTATGGAGCGGGGGCCCCCTACAATGAGCAGTTCTTC.

This clonotype was seen many times. The chain is built from TRBV19 and TRBJ2-6, with D tentatively TRBD1 (6 bases). This CDR3 is built from 14 residues. Germline CDR1 is LNHDA and CDR2 is SQIVND (reference sequence). V lost 5 bases to trimming and J lost 7 bases, with 12 bases between them. The chain's CDR3 is CASSFVRGANVLTF. CDR3 sequence (DNA): TGTGCCAGTAGTTTCGTCAGGGGAGCCAACGTCCTGACTTTC.

This clonotype was counted only a few times. The genes are TRBV7-2 and TRBJ2-1; D perhaps matches TRBD1 (5 bases). This CDR3 has 15 amino acids. V shed 4 bases and J shed 2 bases, with 12 bases lying between them. The germline CDR1 and CDR2 sequences are SGHTA and FQGNSA. The CDR3 loop reads CASSSEQGPYNEQFF. In DNA, the CDR3 is TGTGCCAGCAGCTCGGAGCAGGGTCCCTACAATGAGCAGTTCTTC.

This clonotype has a handful of counts. This sequence joins TRBV10-3 and TRBJ1-5; a possible D gene is TRBD1 (6 bases). The CDR3 covers 13 residues. Trimming removed 2 bases at V and 4 bases at J, with 6 bases between. In germline, CDR1 is ENHRY, CDR2 SYGVKD. The CDR3 bases are TGTGCCATCAGTGAGACAGGGAATCAGCCCCAGCATTTT. Translating gives CAISETGNQPQHF.

The V and J genes are TRBV7-2 and TRBJ2-2; D is undetermined. The CDR3 contains 15 residues. CDR1 is SGHTA and CDR2 is FQGNSA in the germline V gene. The V and J ends lost 1 base and 1 base respectively, with 7 bases between them. The chain's CDR3 is CASSLVHGNTGELFF. The CDR3 DNA reads as TGTGCCAGCAGCTTAGTACACGGGAACACCGGGGAGCTGTTTTTT.

The chain employs TRBV27 and TRBJ1-2; TRBD1 is a possible D gene (6 bases). The CDR3 is 14 amino acids. Trimming removed 3 bases at V and 6 bases at J, with 14 bases between. CDR1 is MNHEY, CDR2 SMNVEV, per germline (reference sequence). CDR3 in amino acids: CASSFSGTNNGYTF. DNA for the CDR3: TGTGCCAGCAGTTTTTCAGGGACAAACAATGGCTACACCTTC.

This clonotype was recorded at least ten times. V usage is TRBV2 and J usage is TRBJ1-1; D is perhaps TRBD1 (5 bases). Trimming removed 6 bases from V and 4 bases from J, with 18 bases in between. Germline CDR1 SNHLY, CDR2 FYNNEI. This CDR3 is built from 15 residues. CDR3 residues: CASSPLRAGGTEAFF. The CDR3 DNA sequence: TGTGCCAGCAGCCCGTTACGGGCGGGGGGCACTGAAGCTTTCTTT.

The chain employs TRBV10-3 and TRBJ1-6, with a possible D match to TRBD1 (5 bases). Trimming left V 10 bases short and J 7 bases short, with 11 bases between. The CDR3 has 12 amino acids. CDR1 ENHRY and CDR2 SYGVKD come from the germline V gene. The CDR3 DNA sequence: TGTGCCACCGGGGACCAGAATTCACCCCTCCACTTT. Encoded protein: CATGDQNSPLHF.